The entry below gives a single T cell receptor (beta chain) sequence along with its context. Its antigen is unidentified. This entry is derived from a study of CD8+CD57+ T cells in acquired aplastic anemia. About the research overall: Sorted cells (CD4+ and CD8+) yielded DNA amounts that averaged about 3.1 ug. An average of roughly 10 million reads for CD4+ cells was obtained from healthy donors. General observations from the study: Significance was not reached for CD8+ Simpson's diversity between patients and controls. Comparison of patients with controls identified twenty-nine shared CD8+ CDR3 sequences.

CDR3 and TCR beta VDJ profiling relied on a genomic DNA template. TCRdb re-analysed the reads in MiXCR, keeping a single row per CDR3 protein. The sample shows about 81,000 distinct CDR3 sequences, approximately 45% of them seen only once. CDR3 length: 16 amino acids. Germline V gives CDR1 MGHDK, CDR2 SYGVNS. The J segment lost 0 bases and the V segment lost 5 bases, leaving 7 bases of the junction unmatched. The chain is built from TRBV25-1 and TRBJ2-3; 8 positions match TRBD1. The origin of this receptor is a human donor in good health, serving as a control. The material sequenced was sorted CD4+, CD8+, or CD8+CD57+ T cells (not recorded which) from PBMCs. CDR3 sequence (DNA): TGTGCCAGCAGTTTTTACGGGACAGGCAGCACAGATACGCAGTATTTT. Translation: CASSFYGTGSTDTQYF.